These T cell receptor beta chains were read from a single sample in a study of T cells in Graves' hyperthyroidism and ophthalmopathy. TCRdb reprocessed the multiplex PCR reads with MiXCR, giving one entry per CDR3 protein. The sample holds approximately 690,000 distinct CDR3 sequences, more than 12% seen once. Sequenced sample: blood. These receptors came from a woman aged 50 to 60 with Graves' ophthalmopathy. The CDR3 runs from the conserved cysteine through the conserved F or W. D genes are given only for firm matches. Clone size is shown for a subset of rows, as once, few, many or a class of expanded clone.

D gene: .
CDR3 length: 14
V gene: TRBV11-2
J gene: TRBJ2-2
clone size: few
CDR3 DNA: TGTGCCAGCAGTTACTCGAGGAGGGCCGGGGAGCTGTTTTTT
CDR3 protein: CASSYSRRAGELFF

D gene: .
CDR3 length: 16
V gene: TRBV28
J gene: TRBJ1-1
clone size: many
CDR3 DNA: TGTGCCAGCACTACTACGCCGACAGGTATGAACACTGAAGCTTTCTTT
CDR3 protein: CASTTTPTGMNTEAFF

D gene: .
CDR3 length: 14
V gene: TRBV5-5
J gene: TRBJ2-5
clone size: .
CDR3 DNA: TGTGCCAGCGGCTTGACCCGACGTGGGGAGACCCAGTACTTC
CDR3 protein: CASGLTRRGETQYF

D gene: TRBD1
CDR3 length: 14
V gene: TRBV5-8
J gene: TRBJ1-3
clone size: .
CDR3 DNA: TGTGCCAGCAAAACAGGGGAGGTTGGAAACACCATATATTTT
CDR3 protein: CASKTGEVGNTIYF

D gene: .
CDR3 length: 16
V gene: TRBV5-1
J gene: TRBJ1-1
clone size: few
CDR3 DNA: TGCGCCAGCAGCTTGTCCAGGGGCACCCTCAGGACTGAAGCTTTCTTT
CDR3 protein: CASSLSRGTLRTEAFF

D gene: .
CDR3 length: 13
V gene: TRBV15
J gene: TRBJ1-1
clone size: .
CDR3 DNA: TGTGCCACCAGCAGAGACTCGAACACTGAAGCTTTCTTT
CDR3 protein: CATSRDSNTEAFF

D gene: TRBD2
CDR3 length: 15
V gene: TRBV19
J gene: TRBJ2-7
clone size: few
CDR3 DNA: TGTGCCAGTAGTATGGAGGTAGCGGGAGTCTACGAGCAGTACTTC
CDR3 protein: CASSMEVAGVYEQYF

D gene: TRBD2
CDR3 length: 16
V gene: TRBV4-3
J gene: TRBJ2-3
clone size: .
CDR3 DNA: TGCGCCAGCAGCCAAGGGACTAGTAGAATAGCAGATACGCAGTATTTT
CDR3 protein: CASSQGTSRIADTQYF

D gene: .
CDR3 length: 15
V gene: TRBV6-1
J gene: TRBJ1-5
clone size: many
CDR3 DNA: TGTGCCAGCAGTGATCGGTTTTTTCCAGATCAGCCCCAGCATTTT
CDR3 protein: CASSDRFFPDQPQHF

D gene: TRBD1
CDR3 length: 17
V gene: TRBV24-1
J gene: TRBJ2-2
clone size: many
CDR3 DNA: TGTGCCACTTCGGGACAGGGCGTTTCAAAAGCAACCGGGGAGCTGTTTTTT
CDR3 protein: CATSGQGVSKATGELFF

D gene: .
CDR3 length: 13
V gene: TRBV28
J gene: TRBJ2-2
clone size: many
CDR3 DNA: TGTGCCAGCAGTTTAGGGGTGACCGGGGAGCTGTTTTTT
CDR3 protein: CASSLGVTGELFF

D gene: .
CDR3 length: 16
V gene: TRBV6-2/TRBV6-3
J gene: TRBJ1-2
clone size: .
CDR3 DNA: TGTGCCAGCGCTTACTCACCTCACGGGGTTGCCTATGGCTACACCTTC
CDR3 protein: CASAYSPHGVAYGYTF

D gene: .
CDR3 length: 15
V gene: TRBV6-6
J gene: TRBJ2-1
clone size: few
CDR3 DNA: TGTGCCAGCAGTTACTCGACAGTCTCCTACAATGAGCAGTTCTTC
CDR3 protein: CASSYSTVSYNEQFF

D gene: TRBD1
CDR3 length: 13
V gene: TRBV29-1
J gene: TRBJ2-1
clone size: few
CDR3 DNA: TGCAGCGTCGGGACAGGGGGCTACAATGAGCAGTTCTTC
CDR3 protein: CSVGTGGYNEQFF

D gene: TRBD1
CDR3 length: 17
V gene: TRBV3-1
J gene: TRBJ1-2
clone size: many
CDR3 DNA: TGTGCCAGCAGCCAGTTGGGACAGGGAATTTATGACTATGGCTACACCTTC
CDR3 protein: CASSQLGQGIYDYGYTF

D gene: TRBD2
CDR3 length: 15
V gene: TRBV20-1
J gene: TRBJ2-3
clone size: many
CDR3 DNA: TGCAGTGCTAGAGCGAGCGGGAGGGTCACAGATACGCAGTATTTT
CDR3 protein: CSARASGRVTDTQYF

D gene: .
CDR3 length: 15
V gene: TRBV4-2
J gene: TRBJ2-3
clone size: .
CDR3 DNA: TGTGCCAGCAGCCCCCTTAGGCAGTACACAGATACGCAGTATTTT
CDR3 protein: CASSPLRQYTDTQYF

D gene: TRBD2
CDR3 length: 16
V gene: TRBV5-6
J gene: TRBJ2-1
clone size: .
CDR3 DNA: TGTGCCAGCAGCTTTCTAAGTAGCGGGAGTTACAATGAGCAGTTCTTC
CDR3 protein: CASSFLSSGSYNEQFF

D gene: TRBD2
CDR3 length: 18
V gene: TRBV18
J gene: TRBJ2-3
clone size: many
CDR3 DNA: TGTGCCAGCTCACCCTTCCCAACGACTAGCGGGAGACCTGATACGCAGTATTTT
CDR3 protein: CASSPFPTTSGRPDTQYF

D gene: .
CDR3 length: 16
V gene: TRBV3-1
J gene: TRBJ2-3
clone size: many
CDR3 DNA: TGTGCCAGCAGCTACAAGACGGTGCTAAATACAGATACGCAGTATTTT
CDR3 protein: CASSYKTVLNTDTQYF

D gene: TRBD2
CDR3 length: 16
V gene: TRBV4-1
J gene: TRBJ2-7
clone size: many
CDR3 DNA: TGCGCCAGCAGCCAGGGGACTAGCGGGGGATCCTACGAGCAGTACTTC
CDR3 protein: CASSQGTSGGSYEQYF

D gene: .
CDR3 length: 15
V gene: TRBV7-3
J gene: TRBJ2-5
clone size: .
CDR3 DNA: TGTGCCAGCAGCTTCCGGGGGGCCTTAGGAGAGACCCAGTACTTC
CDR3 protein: CASSFRGALGETQYF